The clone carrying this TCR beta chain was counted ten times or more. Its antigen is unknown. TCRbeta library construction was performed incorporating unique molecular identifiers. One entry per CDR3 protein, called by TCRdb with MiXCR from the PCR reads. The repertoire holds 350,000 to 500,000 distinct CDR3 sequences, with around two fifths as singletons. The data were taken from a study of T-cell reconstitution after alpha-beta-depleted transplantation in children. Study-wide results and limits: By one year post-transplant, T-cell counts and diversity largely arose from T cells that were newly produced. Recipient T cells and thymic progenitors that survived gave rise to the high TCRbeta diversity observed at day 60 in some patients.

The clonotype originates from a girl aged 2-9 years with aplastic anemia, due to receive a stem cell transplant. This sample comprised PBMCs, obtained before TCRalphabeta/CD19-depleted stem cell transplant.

The CDR3 loop reads CASSLADPAEQFF. DNA for the CDR3: TGTGCCAGCAGCTTAGCCGACCCCGCTGAGCAGTTCTTC. V gene TRBV7-2 combines with J gene TRBJ2-1; D gene unclear. Germline V gives CDR1 SGHTA, CDR2 FQGNSA. The CDR3 length is 13 residues. The ends were cut back, 0 bases at V and 9 bases at J, with 9 bases in the middle.